What follows is one T cell receptor (beta chain) and its context. Its target is unknown. The PCR was carried out with 60 Vbeta primers and 13 Jbeta primers. Produced via immunoSEQ multiplex PCR; TCRdb's table is partial and in-frame only. The sample yields under 140,000 clones, 75% to 80% seen once. The source of the sample is a study of cytomegalovirus exposure and HLA in healthy donors. Germline CDR1 and CDR2: SNHLY and FYNNEI. This CDR3 spans 11 amino acids. The ends were cut back, 6 bases at V and 6 bases at J, with 9 bases in the middle. Study conclusions and caveats: Specific recognition of CMV antigens was confirmed in vitro for a few chains (all CMV-associated).

The J gene is TRBJ2-7, the V gene TRBV2; D unclear. Sequencing used PBMCs. This clonotype was sampled from a woman aged 30 to 39 in good health and CMV-seronegative. Here the CDR3 reads CASRPYSEQYF. The CDR3 DNA sequence: TGTGCCAGCAGGCCCTATTCCGAGCAGTACTTC.